Shown below are 21 T cell receptor beta chains from a single sample sequenced in a study of shared clonotypes between healthy human individuals. In the naive CD8 group, cells lacked CD45RO and were positively selected for CCR7, so terminally differentiated effector memory CD45RA+ cells were left out. Method: immunoSEQ multiplex PCR; TCRdb's copy keeps in-frame clones and lacks some. The table records around 1,900,000 clones, roughly 93% of them present only once. The sequenced material came from naive CD8+ T cells from PBMCs. All receptors come from a man aged 18 to 35 in good health. Some clones in this sample may be carry-over from other donors' samples.

This clone has a single count. The rearrangement links TRBV13 to TRBJ2-1, with 15 positions matching TRBD2. Per germline, CDR1 PRHDT and CDR2 FYEKMQ (reference sequence). The CDR3 contains 16 residues. The V gene end was trimmed by 5 bases and the J gene end by 10 bases; junction bases not matched to a gene: 9. CDR3 loop: CASSTRTSGRAREQFF. DNA for the CDR3: TGTGCCAGCAGCACCAGGACTAGCGGGAGGGCCAGGGAGCAGTTCTTC.

This clone was observed a single time. This CDR3 reads CASSEKGSYEQYF. In nucleotides, the CDR3 is TGTGCCAGCAGTGAAAAGGGATCCTACGAGCAGTACTTC. This chain links TRBV6-1 with TRBJ2-7; D is undetermined. CDR1 is MNHNS, CDR2 SASEGT, per germline. The CDR3 spans 13 residues. With 2 bases removed from V and 1 base from J, the gap between germline ends came to 6 bases.

The chain is built from TRBV9 and TRBJ1-4, with 7 bases lining up with TRBD1. J lost 3 bases, V lost 4 bases, and 6 bases had no gene match. This CDR3 has 15 residues. Germline CDR1 reads SGDLS; CDR2 reads YYNGEE. Here the CDR3 reads CASSLGGTANEKLFF. Here the CDR3 DNA reads TGTGCCAGCAGCCTCGGCGGGACAGCTAATGAAAAACTGTTTTTT. The full variable domain, completed using reference TRBV9 and TRBJ1-4, is DSGVTQTPKHLITATGQRVTLRCSPRSGDLSVYWYQQSLDQGLQFLIQYYNGEERAKGNILERFSAQQFPDLHSELNLSSLELGDSALYFCASSLGGTANEKLFFGSGTQLSVL.

The J gene is TRBJ2-2, the V gene TRBV6-5; D remains ambiguous. Per germline, CDR1 MNHEY and CDR2 SVGAGI. The length of the CDR3 is 11 residues. Trimming pared 10 bases from V and 8 bases from J, leaving 11 bases between. The CDR3 DNA follows: TGTGCCATCCAGGTGCGGGGGGAGCTGTTTTTT. Encoded protein: CAIQVRGELFF.

The gene calls are TRBV4-1 and TRBJ2-7; the D call may be TRBD1 or TRBD2 (5 bases each). CDR3 length equals 16 residues. The germline V and J ends were trimmed by 3 bases and 4 bases, with 19 bases remaining between them. Germline assignment: CDR1 MGHRA and CDR2 YSYEKL. CDR3 nucleotide sequence: TGCGCCAGCAGCCAGAAGAGGGCGGCAGGGCTTTACGAGCAGTACTTC. Translating gives CASSQKRAAGLYEQYF.

This chain uses TRBV30 with TRBJ2-1; a weak D match, TRBD2 (6 bases). This CDR3 is built from 16 residues. Trimming removed 0 bases from V and 1 base from J, with 13 bases in between. CDR1 is GTSNPN and CDR2 is SVGIG in the germline V gene (reference sequence). The CDR3 DNA reads TGTGCCTGGAGTGTACCCTACGGGAGATCCTACAATGAGCAGTTCTTC. Its protein product is CAWSVPYGRSYNEQFF.

This clone is a singleton in its sample. The rearrangement joins TRBV11-2 to TRBJ2-7, with D tentatively TRBD1 or TRBD2 (5 bases each). CDR1 is SGHAT, CDR2 FQNNGV, per germline. The ends were cut back, 4 bases at V and 1 base at J, with 17 bases in the middle. The CDR3 contains 16 residues. CDR3 DNA: TGTGCCAGCAGCTCCAGGGCCGAGGGGATTTCCTACGAGCAGTACTTC. Translation gives CASSSRAEGISYEQYF.

The V call is TRBV9, the J call TRBJ2-7, with TRBD1 matching over 8 bases. Germline-derived CDR1 and CDR2 are SGDLS and YYNGEE. The CDR3 sequence is 15 residues long. J gave up 4 bases and V 4 bases, and 10 bases lay outside the gene matches. CDR3 sequence (DNA): TGTGCCAGCAGCCAGGGACAGGAGACAATTTACGAGCAGTACTTC. Translating gives CASSQGQETIYEQYF.

The chain joins TRBV27 to TRBJ2-7, with a tentative D call TRBD1 (6 bases). Germline V gene data show CDR1 as MNHEY and CDR2 as SMNVEV (reference sequence). The CDR3 is 15 amino acids. The V gene lost 4 bases and the J gene lost 0 bases, with 13 bases spanning the gap. The chain's CDR3 is CASSSPDRPSYEQYF. In nucleotides, the CDR3 is TGTGCCAGCAGTTCCCCGGACAGACCCTCCTACGAGCAGTACTTC.

This sequence joins TRBV4-3 and TRBJ2-3; 7 bases align to TRBD2. Trimming cost V 1 base and J 5 bases; bases outside gene matches: 9. CDR3 length: 16 residues. Germline-derived CDR1 and CDR2 are LGHNA and YSLEER. The chain's CDR3 is CASSQGSSGPQDTQYF. The CDR3 coding sequence is TGCGCCAGCAGCCAAGGTTCTAGCGGCCCTCAAGATACGCAGTATTTT.

This chain uses TRBV6-5 with TRBJ2-2; the D is unclear. Germline V CDR1 and CDR2: MNHEY, SVGAGI. The V end was cut by 5 bases, the J end by 6 bases, with 13 bases between. The CDR3 loop spans 14 amino acids. DNA of the CDR3: TGTGCCAGCAGTGAGCAAAGGGTGGCCGGGGAGCTGTTTTTT. As protein: CASSEQRVAGELFF.

The rearrangement uses TRBV5-1 and TRBJ2-1; the D gene is possibly TRBD2 (5 bases). V dropped 1 base and J dropped 5 bases, with 13 bases sitting between them. Germline values: CDR1 SGHRS, CDR2 YFSETQ. This CDR3 contains 15 residues. CDR3: CASSLSPAVDNEQFF. The CDR3 DNA sequence: TGCGCCAGCAGCTTGAGTCCAGCGGTGGACAATGAGCAGTTCTTC.

The rearrangement joins TRBV2 to TRBJ1-1, with D possibly TRBD1 on 5 matching bases. Trimming pared 6 bases from V and 7 bases from J, leaving 21 bases between. The CDR3 totals 15 residues. Germline V lookup: CDR1 SNHLY, CDR2 FYNNEI. CDR3 region: CASRGRISEQGEAFF. DNA for the CDR3: TGTGCCAGCAGAGGTAGAATCTCGGAGCAGGGTGAAGCTTTCTTT.

This chain joins TRBV28 and TRBJ2-3, with TRBD2 matching 8 bases. CDR1 and CDR2 (germline): MDHEN, SYDVKM. J gave up 2 bases and V 7 bases, and 17 bases lay outside the gene matches. There are 18 residues in the CDR3. The CDR3 spells CASMSGGVDRTPTDTQYF. The CDR3 DNA sequence: TGTGCCAGCATGTCCGGGGGGGTTGACAGGACCCCCACAGATACGCAGTATTTT.

This rearrangement joins TRBV30 to TRBJ2-7; possibly TRBD1 for D (6 bases). Per germline, CDR1 GTSNPN and CDR2 SVGIG (reference sequence). CDR3 size: 13 residues. Trimming pared 3 bases from V and 2 bases from J, leaving 11 bases between. The CDR3 here is CAWRDRATYEQYF. In DNA form, the CDR3 reads TGTGCCTGGAGGGACAGAGCAACCTACGAGCAGTACTTC.

V usage is TRBV25-1 and J usage is TRBJ2-2, with D unresolved. The CDR3 loop spans 15 amino acids. CDR1 and CDR2 (germline): MGHDK, SYGVNS. Trimming pared 0 bases from V and 0 bases from J, leaving 5 bases between. The CDR3 sequence is CASSEYTANTGELFF. CDR3 nucleotides: TGTGCCAGCAGTGAATACACCGCGAACACCGGGGAGCTGTTTTTT.

The V gene is TRBV28, the J gene TRBJ2-7; TRBD1 is a possible D gene (5 bases). V lost 7 bases, J lost 0 bases, and 10 bases lay in between. Germline CDR1 MDHEN, CDR2 SYDVKM. The CDR3 has 13 amino acids. Written as DNA, the CDR3 is TGTGCCAGCACCACAGGCAGCTCCTACGAGCAGTACTTC. Its translation: CASTTGSSYEQYF. Complete variable domain (other parts from reference TRBV28 and TRBJ2-7): DVKVTQSSRYLVKRTGEKVFLECVQDMDHENMFWYRQDPGLGLRLIYFSYDVKMKEKGDIPEGYSVSREKKERFSLILESASTNQTSMYLCASTTGSSYEQYFGPGTRLTVT.

This chain links TRBV4-2 with TRBJ1-1, with D possibly matching TRBD1 (6 bases). The CDR3 runs to 13 residues. V lost 6 bases, J lost 2 bases, and 10 bases lay in between. Per germline, CDR1 LGHNA and CDR2 YNFKEQ. The CDR3 DNA reads TGTGCCAGCAGGGACAGCCTTAACACTGAAGCTTTCTTT. It encodes CASRDSLNTEAFF.

The CDR3 DNA follows: TGTGCCAGCTGGATTAGGGGGCGCGACGAGCAGTACTTC. Residues: CASWIRGRDEQYF. The chain recombines TRBV2 with TRBJ2-7; TRBD1 matches 7 bases. The CDR3 runs to 13 residues. Germline trimming cut 8 bases from V and 5 bases from J; bases unmatched to any gene: 9. Germline-derived CDR1 and CDR2 are SNHLY and FYNNEI.

The V call is TRBV6-5, the J call TRBJ2-7, with TRBD1 matching 9 bases. The V segment lost 4 bases and the J segment 6 bases; nucleotides outside the gene matches: 10. The germline gives CDR1 MNHEY, CDR2 SVGAGI. The CDR3 is 15 residues long. The CDR3 reads CASSSSWDRAIEQYF. The DNA for the CDR3 is TGTGCCAGCAGTTCCTCGTGGGACAGGGCCATCGAGCAGTACTTC.

V and J are TRBV28 and TRBJ2-2; D perhaps matches TRBD2 (5 bases). The germline CDR1 and CDR2 sequences are MDHEN and SYDVKM. The length of the CDR3 is 13 residues. The V end was cut by 7 bases, the J end by 3 bases, with 9 bases between. The CDR3 DNA reads TGTGCCAGCATGCGGGTCTACACCGGGGAGCTGTTTTTT. Its translation: CASMRVYTGELFF.